Here is one T cell receptor beta chain with its context. Antigen: not known. This entry belongs to a study of T-cell memory formation after mild COVID-19. The study, taken as a whole, reports: Those CD4+ clones that contracted were mainly in CM and EM (CD8+ ones in EMRA).

CDR1 and CDR2 from the germline V gene are LNHDA and SQIVND (reference sequence). With 7 bases clipped from V and 5 bases from J, the junction kept 6 bases outside the gene matches. There are 14 residues in the CDR3. It was 5'RACE with constant-segment primers that produced the TCR alpha and TCR beta cDNA libraries, which carried sample barcodes and UMIs. TCRdb reprocessed the 5' RACE reads via MiXCR and lists one record per CDR3 protein. The sample includes under 600,000 distinct CDR3 sequences, approximately 21% seen only once; the top ten take about 8.7%. The clonotype was recovered from an adult woman who had mild COVID-19 (a few samples of this study predate the infection). Cell type and time point are not known. This chain joins TRBV19 and TRBJ2-1; TRBD2 matches at 9 bases. Sequenced: PBMCs or a T cell subset sorted from them (not recorded which). CDR3: CASKLAGPHNEQFF. DNA for the CDR3: TGTGCCAGTAAGCTAGCGGGGCCGCACAATGAGCAGTTCTTC.